Below, 31 T cell receptor beta chains from the same sample are listed, as sequenced in a study of shared clonotypes between healthy human individuals. Terminally differentiated effector memory CD45RA+ cells were excluded from the naive CD8 cells, which were CD45RO-negative and positively selected for CCR7. The repertoire was sequenced with immunoSEQ multiplex PCR; TCRdb's copy has only in-frame clones and lacks some. The profile covers 2 million or so clones, with less than 95% appearing a single time and about 1.1% taken by the ten largest. Sequenced material: naive CD8+ T cells sorted from blood. All receptors derive from a man between 18 and 29 years old in good health.

The rearrangement uses TRBV30 and TRBJ2-1; D remains unclear. CDR1 is GTSNPN, CDR2 SVGIG, per germline (reference sequence). The CDR3 length is 13 residues. The V end lost 5 bases, the J end lost 0 bases, and 8 bases lay between the germline ends. DNA of the CDR3: TGTGCCTGGGGGGTCAACTCCTACAATGAGCAGTTCTTC. This sequence encodes CAWGVNSYNEQFF.

The rearrangement joins TRBV7-9 to TRBJ2-2; a possible D gene is TRBD1 (6 bases). Germline assignment: CDR1 SEHNR and CDR2 FQNEAQ (reference sequence). CDR3 size: 13 residues. The CDR3 sequence is CAPGDITTGELFF. In DNA form, the CDR3 reads TGTGCGCCCGGGGACATAACCACCGGGGAGCTGTTTTTT.

The J gene is TRBJ1-2, the V gene TRBV12-5; D is uncertain. Germline assignment: CDR1 LGHNT and CDR2 FRNRAP. This CDR3 is 15 amino acids long. The V end lost 7 bases, the J end lost 5 bases, and 20 bases lay between the germline ends. This CDR3 reads CASAGVALLPYGYTF. CDR3 sequence (DNA): TGTGCTAGTGCCGGAGTAGCCCTTCTCCCTTATGGCTACACCTTC.

V and J are TRBV11-2 and TRBJ2-7; tentative D call: TRBD1 (6 bases). The CDR3 consists of 14 residues. Trimming pared 5 bases from V and 1 base from J, leaving 12 bases between. Germline V gene lookup returns CDR1 SGHAT and CDR2 FQNNGV. CDR3 DNA: TGTGCCAGCAGCCCCCGACAGGTATCCTACGAGCAGTACTTC. As protein: CASSPRQVSYEQYF.

This clone was seen only once. Just one base apart from a much larger clone, this may be a read error. The chain combines TRBV6-6 with TRBJ1-5; tentative D call: TRBD1 (5 bases). The CDR3 is 12 amino acids. The V gene lost 6 bases and the J gene lost 6 bases, with 9 bases spanning the gap. CDR1 is MNHNY and CDR2 is SVGAGI in the germline V gene (reference sequence). CDR3 protein: CASSLGTQPQHF. The CDR3 nucleotides read TGTGCCAGCAGCTTAGGGACTCAGCCCCAGCATTTT.

This chain uses TRBV6-5 with TRBJ2-7; D might be TRBD2 (6 bases). V gave up 8 bases and J gave up 6 bases, with 20 bases separating them. The CDR3 sequence is 14 residues long. Germline V gives CDR1 MNHEY, CDR2 SVGAGI. In nucleotides, the CDR3 is TGTGCCAGCTGCGGCGGGGCCCTACCATGCGAGCAGTACTTC. This encodes CASCGGALPCEQYF.

CDR3 sequence: CASSQSRGRAAETQYF. For the CDR3, the DNA is TGTGCCAGCAGCCAAAGTAGGGGCAGGGCAGCAGAGACCCAGTACTTC. V and J are TRBV7-9 and TRBJ2-5; D perhaps matches TRBD1 (5 bases). The ends were cut back, 5 bases at V and 4 bases at J, with 20 bases in the middle. The CDR3 extends over 16 amino acids. CDR1 SEHNR and CDR2 FQNEAQ come from the germline V gene (reference sequence).

Details on this clone: Other DNA sequences from this sample encode an identical CDR3 as well. This sequence joins TRBV28 and TRBJ2-1, with a weak D call TRBD2 (6 bases). The CDR3 extends over 14 amino acids. The V gene lost 2 bases and the J gene lost 5 bases, with 10 bases spanning the gap. CDR1 and CDR2 (germline): MDHEN, SYDVKM. The CDR3 nucleotides are TGTGCCAGCAGTTTAACCGGGGGAAACAATGAGCAGTTCTTC. Translation gives CASSLTGGNNEQFF.

Note on this clone: Other nucleotide sequences from this sample produce the same CDR3. The rearrangement joins TRBV29-1 to TRBJ2-1; no firm D call. CDR1 and CDR2 (germline): SQVTM, ANQGSEA. V lost 7 bases, J lost 4 bases, and 5 bases lay in between. CDR3 length: 10 amino acids. This CDR3 is CSGHYNEQFF. DNA for the CDR3: TGCAGCGGGCATTACAATGAGCAGTTCTTC.

The chain is built from TRBV7-9 and TRBJ2-7, with unresolved D. With 2 bases removed from V and 3 bases from J, the gap between germline ends came to 11 bases. The CDR3 length is 14 residues. CDR1 and CDR2 (germline): SEHNR, FQNEAQ (reference sequence). CDR3 residues: CASSLPDTHYEQYF. The CDR3 nucleotides are TGTGCCAGCAGCTTACCAGACACTCACTACGAGCAGTACTTC.

Notes on this clone: Given the absence of the conserved phenylalanine or tryptophan at the CDR3 end, a read error is likely. The J gene is TRBJ2-7, the V gene TRBV10-1; 7 bases are a match to TRBD1. The CDR3 is 15 residues long. Germline V gives CDR1 WNHNN, CDR2 SYGVQD (reference sequence). Trimming removed 3 bases from V and 2 bases from J; junction bases left unmatched: 7. CDR3 protein: CASSDDREGAYEQYL. CDR3 DNA: TGCGCCAGCAGTGATGACAGGGAAGGGGCCTACGAGCAGTACTTA.

This clone has only one observation. The chain joins TRBV4-1 to TRBJ2-7; tentative D call: TRBD1 (5 bases). Germline V gene lookup returns CDR1 MGHRA and CDR2 YSYEKL. V was pared by 4 bases and J by 0 bases, with 16 bases between. This CDR3 has 16 amino acids. The DNA of the CDR3 is TGCGCCAGCAGCCCAGGGCCGACTGAAGTCTCCTACGAGCAGTACTTC. Its protein product is CASSPGPTEVSYEQYF.

The V call is TRBV7-9, the J call TRBJ2-5; 12 bases align to TRBD2. This CDR3 is built from 15 residues. V lost 3 bases to trimming and J lost 6 bases; unmatched junction nucleotides: 5. The germline V gene has CDR1 SEHNR and CDR2 FQNEAQ (reference sequence). CDR3 in amino acids: CASSLSSGGEKTQYF. The CDR3 nucleotides are TGTGCCAGCAGCTTGTCTAGCGGGGGGGAAAAGACCCAGTACTTC.

This chain connects TRBV10-2 to TRBJ2-1, with 7 bases identical to TRBD2. The CDR3 consists of 14 residues. Germline V gene sequence: CDR1 WSHSY, CDR2 SAAADI. V lost 8 bases and J lost 2; bases outside the gene matches: 6. The DNA of the CDR3 is TGCGCCAGCTTTCCTAGCGGCACCTACAATGAGCAGTTCTTC. This sequence encodes CASFPSGTYNEQFF.

This clone was picked up one time. This rearrangement joins TRBV11-3 to TRBJ1-5, with TRBD1 as a possible D gene (6 bases). There are 17 residues in the CDR3. Germline CDR1 reads SGHNT; CDR2 reads YENEEA. V dropped 8 bases and J dropped 0 bases, with 20 bases sitting between them. The CDR3 nucleotides read TGTGCCAGCCCCTCACAGGACGGACAGTATAGCAATCAGCCCCAGCATTTT. It is translated as CASPSQDGQYSNQPQHF.

The chain couples TRBV27 to TRBJ1-4, with D perhaps matching TRBD1 (6 bases). CDR1 and CDR2 from the germline V gene are MNHEY and SMNVEV (reference sequence). The CDR3 length is 15 residues. Trimming cost V 4 bases and J 7 bases, with 16 bases left between them. CDR3 in DNA: TGTGCCAGCAGTTCCACAGGGTATCCTAGTGAAAAACTGTTTTTT. It yields the protein CASSSTGYPSEKLFF. The full variable domain, rest sourced from reference TRBV27 and TRBJ1-4, is EAQVTQNPRYLITVTGKKLTVTCSQNMNHEYMSWYRQDPGLGLRQIYYSMNVEVTDKGDVPEGYKVSRKEKRNFPLILESPSPNQTSLYFCASSSTGYPSEKLFFGSGTQLSVL.

The chain uses TRBV4-3 and TRBJ2-1, with TRBD2 matching 9 bases. The CDR3 loop spans 15 amino acids. The V and J ends lost 1 base and 9 bases, in that order; junction bases with no gene match: 7. The germline gives CDR1 LGHNA, CDR2 YSLEER. The CDR3 reads CASSQGVAGEGEQFF. The CDR3 DNA follows: TGCGCCAGCAGCCAAGGGGTAGCGGGAGAGGGTGAGCAGTTCTTC.

This clone appeared once. The chain links TRBV11-2 to TRBJ2-5; TRBD1 matches 8 bases. From germline, CDR1 is SGHAT and CDR2 FQNNGV. The ends lost 5 bases at V and 1 base at J; junction bases unmatched: 3. This CDR3 has 14 residues. The CDR3 here is CASSNQGAQETQYF. CDR3 DNA: TGTGCCAGCAGCAATCAGGGGGCCCAAGAGACCCAGTACTTC. The full variable domain, its missing parts supplied by reference TRBV11-2 and TRBJ2-5, is EAGVAQSPRYKIIEKRQSVAFWCNPISGHATLYWYQQILGQGPKLLIQFQNNGVVDDSQLPKDRFSAERLKGVDSTLKIQPAKLEDSAVYLCASSNQGAQETQYFGPGTRLLVL.

This chain's CDR3 is CASSVASEGRNTEAFF. The CDR3 nucleotides are TGTGCCAGCAGCGTAGCCTCGGAGGGAAGGAACACTGAAGCTTTCTTT. The V gene is TRBV9, the J gene TRBJ1-1; D uncertain. V gave up 0 bases and J gave up 1 base, with 13 bases separating them. The germline gives CDR1 SGDLS, CDR2 YYNGEE. The CDR3 is made up of 16 amino acids.

The V call is TRBV6-6, the J call TRBJ2-7, with TRBD1 identical over 11 bases. The ends lost 6 bases at V and 3 bases at J; junction bases unmatched: 10. This CDR3 has 16 residues. Germline V gives CDR1 MNHNY, CDR2 SVGAGI (reference sequence). CDR3: CASSPDRGRLYYEQYF. DNA of the CDR3: TGTGCCAGCAGCCCGGACAGGGGGCGACTTTACTACGAGCAGTACTTC.

This chain uses TRBV29-1 with TRBJ2-1, with D perhaps given as TRBD1 or TRBD2 (5 bases each). CDR1 and CDR2 (germline): SQVTM, ANQGSEA. V was shortened by 0 bases and J by 8 bases, with 11 bases between the two germline ends. The CDR3 extends over 13 amino acids. Here the CDR3 DNA reads TGCAGCGTTGAAGATCTGGGGGAAGATGAGCAGTTCTTC. Translated: CSVEDLGEDEQFF.

The chain links TRBV27 to TRBJ2-3; TRBD1 agrees at 9 bases. Germline values: CDR1 MNHEY, CDR2 SMNVEV (reference sequence). The ends lost 0 bases at V and 3 bases at J; junction bases unmatched: 4. The CDR3 length is 16 residues. The CDR3 DNA reads TGTGCCAGCAGTTTATCTGGGACAGGGTCGACAGATACGCAGTATTTT. Translation gives CASSLSGTGSTDTQYF.

About this clone: The same CDR3 arises from other DNA sequences in this sample as well. The V call is TRBV5-1, the J call TRBJ1-1, with 7 nucleotides matching TRBD1. From germline, CDR1 is SGHRS and CDR2 YFSETQ. The CDR3 is 14 amino acids. J lost 4 bases, V lost 0 bases, and 3 bases had no gene match. This CDR3 reads CASSLGQGGTEAFF. DNA for the CDR3: TGCGCCAGCAGCTTGGGCCAGGGGGGCACTGAAGCTTTCTTT.

V is TRBV28 and J is TRBJ2-3; no clear D gene. CDR3 length: 13 amino acids. CDR1 and CDR2 from the germline V gene are MDHEN and SYDVKM. Trimming took 5 bases from V and 2 from J, leaving 8 bases between them. CDR3 residues: CASSDRSTDTQYF. CDR3 sequence (DNA): TGTGCCAGCAGTGACCGTTCCACAGATACGCAGTATTTT.

V usage is TRBV7-9 and J usage is TRBJ1-4, with D hard to call. The V gene's germline CDR1 is SEHNR and CDR2 FQNEAQ (reference sequence). The V end lost 1 base, the J end lost 5 bases, and 8 bases lay between the germline ends. The CDR3 loop spans 14 amino acids. CDR3 region: CASSLVRENEKLFF. Written as DNA, the CDR3 is TGTGCCAGCAGCTTAGTGAGAGAAAATGAAAAACTGTTTTTT.

Here the CDR3 DNA reads TGTGCCAGTAGTCCCGCCGGCTATGAGCAGTTCTTC. Translation: CASSPAGYEQFF. The chain uses TRBV19 and TRBJ2-1; D is uncertain. Germline CDR1 reads LNHDA; CDR2 reads SQIVND (reference sequence). This CDR3 has 12 amino acids. V was trimmed by 5 bases and J by 8 bases, leaving 10 bases between them.

The rearrangement links TRBV27 to TRBJ2-1, with 11 bases lining up with TRBD2. The CDR3 spans 17 residues. With 4 bases clipped from V and 6 bases from J, the junction kept 11 bases outside the gene matches. Germline CDR1 reads MNHEY; CDR2 reads SMNVEV (reference sequence). CDR3 loop: CASSSGPGTSGRNEQFF. The CDR3 nucleotides are TGTGCCAGCAGTTCAGGACCCGGGACTAGCGGACGCAATGAGCAGTTCTTC.

V is TRBV27 and J is TRBJ1-6; perhaps TRBD1 as D (6 bases). This CDR3 has 14 amino acids. The germline gives CDR1 MNHEY, CDR2 SMNVEV (reference sequence). Between the trimmed V and J ends, which lost 10 bases and 5 bases, there was a span of 15 bases. CDR3 protein: CATTGGGDNSPLHF. The CDR3 region has the DNA TGTGCCACGACGGGCGGGGGCGATAATTCACCCCTCCACTTT.

This chain connects TRBV5-1 to TRBJ1-5; D not certain. Trimming pared 8 bases from V and 9 bases from J, leaving 9 bases between. CDR1 is SGHRS, CDR2 YFSETQ, per germline. This CDR3 has 10 amino acids. Here the CDR3 reads CASRETPQHF. The CDR3 DNA follows: TGCGCCAGTCGGGAGACGCCCCAGCATTTT.

The rearrangement links TRBV29-1 to TRBJ1-3, with TRBD1 matching 7 bases. The CDR3 contains 13 residues. J was trimmed by 1 base and V by 7 bases; bases with no gene match: 4. Germline V gene sequence: CDR1 SQVTM, CDR2 ANQGSEA. In DNA form, the CDR3 reads TGCAGCGCCGCGGACAGGTCTGGAAACACCATATATTTT. This translates into CSAADRSGNTIYF.

The chain employs TRBV15 and TRBJ1-6; 11 nucleotides match TRBD1. V lost 0 bases, J lost 7 bases, and 2 bases stayed unmatched. The CDR3 is 16 amino acids. The V gene's germline CDR1 is LNHNV and CDR2 YYDKDF (reference sequence). CDR3: CATSRDGDRGNSPLHF. CDR3 bases: TGTGCCACCAGCAGAGACGGGGACAGGGGGAATTCACCCCTCCACTTT.